This is a list of T cell receptor beta chains from one sample in a study of T cells after posttransplantation cyclophosphamide. Some clones are missing from TCRdb's copy, which holds only in-frame ones; the method was immunoSEQ multiplex PCR. Of around 50,000 clones in the sample, about 90% were seen once. The specimen was PBMCs. These TCRs come from a woman aged 50 to 65 in good health and a related stem cell transplant donor. Both conserved end residues are part of each CDR3. The D gene is left open where the match is weak. Clone size is not always given. Where it is, it says once, few, many or a class for expanded clones.

V	J	D	size	DNA	CDR3
TRBV9	TRBJ2-7	.	once	TGTGCCAGCAGCGTAGACGGGACTTACTCCTACGAGCAGTACTTC	CASSVDGTYSYEQYF
TRBV5-6	TRBJ1-2	.	.	TGTGCCAGCAGCTTGGGGACAACCTCTAACTATGGCTACACCTTC	CASSLGTTSNYGYTF
TRBV6-1	TRBJ1-6	.	.	TGTGCCAGCAGTGAGAAGACCGGGGAAGGTTCACCCCTCCACTTT	CASSEKTGEGSPLHF
TRBV27	TRBJ1-2	TRBD1	.	TGTGCCAGCAGTCCGAGGACAGGCGCGGACTATGGCTACACCTTC	CASSPRTGADYGYTF
TRBV2	TRBJ1-2	.	.	TGTGCCAGCAAAGAATCTACGGGAGATAACTATGGCTACACCTTC	CASKESTGDNYGYTF
TRBV27	TRBJ2-4	TRBD1	.	TGTGCCAGCAGTCCGACAGGGGGAGCCAAAAACATTCAGTACTTC	CASSPTGGAKNIQYF
TRBV7-9	TRBJ1-6	.	.	TGTGCCAGCAGCCTCCCTGGGGCCCTCTTCCACTTT	CASSLPGALFHF
TRBV14	TRBJ1-1	.	.	TGTGCCAGCAGCCCGTACAGGGACGCTGAAGCTTTCTTT	CASSPYRDAEAFF
TRBV18	TRBJ2-3	TRBD2	.	TGTGCCAGCTCACCGGGGAGCGGGGAAGGGGATACGCAGTATTTT	CASSPGSGEGDTQYF
TRBV10-3	TRBJ1-4	TRBD1	.	TGTGCCATCAGTGAGTCGACAGGGGCCTTGTACCGCCTGTTTTTT	CAISESTGALYRLFF
TRBV5-4	TRBJ1-6	TRBD1	few	TGTGCCAGCAGCTCCCCGGACAGGGGACCCCTCCACTTT	CASSSPDRGPLHF
TRBV2	TRBJ2-1	TRBD2	.	TGTGCCAGCAGTTTGACTAGCGGGGGACTCAATGAGCAGTTCTTC	CASSLTSGGLNEQFF
TRBV4-1	TRBJ2-1	TRBD2	.	TGCGCCAGCAGCCAATCATCGCGGGCGCTAGCGGGAGAGTATGAGCAGTTCTTC	CASSQSSRALAGEYEQFF
TRBV6-1	TRBJ2-7	.	.	TGTGCCAGCACCCGGGGTGGCCTAACCTACGAGCAGTACTTC	CASTRGGLTYEQYF
TRBV10-3	TRBJ1-5	.	.	TGTGCCATCAGTGAGTCGCGGGGGGCAGTCGATCAGCCCCAGCATTTT	CAISESRGAVDQPQHF
TRBV4-1	TRBJ2-1	.	.	TGCGCCAGCAGCCAAGAGGCGGATCCCTCCTACAATGAGCAGTTCTTC	CASSQEADPSYNEQFF